These 19 T cell receptor beta chains were sequenced from one sample in a study of cytomegalovirus exposure and HLA in healthy donors. It was with 60 Vbeta and 13 Jbeta primers that the PCR ran. The method was immunoSEQ multiplex PCR; TCRdb's version includes in-frame clones alone and lacks a portion of them. The repertoire table contains roughly 58,000 clones. The sample comprised PBMCs. The source is a woman aged 45 to 65 in good health and CMV-seropositive.

This chain links TRBV6-1 with TRBJ2-1, with D possibly matching TRBD1 (6 bases). The CDR3 is made up of 14 amino acids. V gave up 6 bases and J gave up 5 bases, with 14 bases separating them. CDR1 MNHNS and CDR2 SASEGT come from the germline V gene. The CDR3 here is CASRVDRTDNEQFF. For the CDR3, the DNA is TGTGCCAGCAGGGTTGACAGGACCGACAATGAGCAGTTCTTC.

Here the CDR3 DNA reads TGTGCCAGCAGCAACAGGGAAACCGCAACTAATGAAAAACTGTTTTTT. Its translation is CASSNRETATNEKLFF. The chain employs TRBV11-2 and TRBJ1-4; D is possibly TRBD1 (6 bases). The V gene's germline CDR1 is SGHAT and CDR2 FQNNGV. Trimming took 5 bases from V and 0 from J, leaving 13 bases between them. This CDR3 spans 16 amino acids.

The V call is TRBV9, the J call TRBJ1-1; TRBD1 is a possible D gene (6 bases). V was pared by 4 bases and J by 5 bases, with 18 bases between. CDR3 length: 15 amino acids. The germline CDR1 and CDR2 sequences are SGDLS and YYNGEE. The CDR3 here is CASSFLTGPGTEAFF. The CDR3 DNA is TGTGCCAGCAGCTTCTTGACAGGACCTGGTACTGAAGCTTTCTTT.

The rearrangement joins TRBV28 to TRBJ1-5; 9 bases match TRBD1. The CDR3 spans 15 residues. Per the germline V gene, CDR1 is MDHEN and CDR2 is SYDVKM. J was trimmed by 6 bases and V by 5 bases; bases with no gene match: 8. In DNA form, the CDR3 reads TGTGCCAGCAGTCGAGCACAGGGGGCCGGTCAGCCCCAGCATTTT. Its translation is CASSRAQGAGQPQHF. Based on the CDR3 plus reference TRBV28 and TRBJ1-5, the full variable domain is DVKVTQSSRYLVKRTGEKVFLECVQDMDHENMFWYRQDPGLGLRLIYFSYDVKMKEKGDIPEGYSVSREKKERFSLILESASTNQTSMYLCASSRAQGAGQPQHFGDGTRLSIL.

V and J are TRBV7-9 and TRBJ1-6; D is perhaps TRBD1 (5 bases). V lost 2 bases to trimming and J lost 7 bases, with 15 bases between them. There are 16 residues in the CDR3. Germline loops: CDR1 SEHNR, CDR2 FQNEAQ (reference sequence). CDR3 DNA sequence: TGTGCCAGCAGCTTACTAGGGGAGGGAGGCAATTCACCCCTCCACTTT. Translation: CASSLLGEGGNSPLHF.

The V call is TRBV28, the J call TRBJ1-1; 10 bases are shared with TRBD1. The CDR3 is 16 amino acids. The junction had 10 bases not matched to a gene; V was cut back by 6 bases and J by 3 bases. The germline V gene encodes CDR1 MDHEN and CDR2 SYDVKM. The CDR3 loop is CASSLSPGQGYTEAFF. The CDR3 DNA is TGTGCCAGCAGCCTGTCCCCGGGACAGGGGTACACTGAAGCTTTCTTT.

The chain employs TRBV19 and TRBJ1-3; D ambiguous. Trimming took off 6 bases at V and 4 bases at J, with 7 bases between the two ends. The CDR3 contains 12 residues. The germline V gene encodes CDR1 LNHDA and CDR2 SQIVND (reference sequence). The CDR3 region has the DNA TGTGCCAGTAGCGATCGGGGAAACACCATATATTTT. It specifies CASSDRGNTIYF.

V usage is TRBV6-1 and J usage is TRBJ1-4; possible D gene TRBD1, 5 bases. The CDR3 runs 15 residues. Germline CDR1 is MNHNS and CDR2 is SASEGT. Trimming took off 7 bases at V and 7 bases at J, with 19 bases between the two ends. The CDR3 here is CASTGVGAGTEKLFF. The CDR3 nucleotides are TGTGCCAGCACGGGGGTTGGGGCAGGGACTGAAAAACTGTTTTTT.

The chain recombines TRBV7-9 with TRBJ1-1; D might be TRBD1 (6 bases). The CDR3 extends over 13 amino acids. The germline gives CDR1 SEHNR, CDR2 FQNEAQ (reference sequence). V was shortened by 5 bases and J by 5 bases, with 12 bases between the two germline ends. The CDR3 reads CASSEKGGTEAFF. The CDR3 nucleotides are TGTGCCAGCAGCGAAAAAGGGGGAACTGAAGCTTTCTTT.

The chain recombines TRBV30 with TRBJ1-2; TRBD1 aligns across 7 bases. J was trimmed by 3 bases and V by 3 bases; bases with no gene match: 13. Per the germline V gene, CDR1 is GTSNPN and CDR2 is SVGIG (reference sequence). This CDR3 has 16 amino acids. This chain's CDR3 is CAWSGDSSQSDYGYTF. CDR3 sequence (DNA): TGTGCCTGGAGCGGGGACAGTAGTCAGTCGGACTATGGCTACACCTTC.

The chain combines TRBV6-1 with TRBJ1-1; maybe TRBD1 (6 bases). The length of the CDR3 is 13 residues. Germline V gene sequence: CDR1 MNHNS, CDR2 SASEGT. V lost 5 bases and J 5 bases, leaving 12 bases between the germline ends. The CDR3 coding sequence is TGTGCCAGCAGTTCCAGGGGCCGGACTGAAGCTTTCTTT. Amino acid sequence: CASSSRGRTEAFF.

The V call is TRBV19, the J call TRBJ1-2; D unresolved. Germline CDR1 LNHDA, CDR2 SQIVND (reference sequence). Trimming removed 5 bases at V and 5 bases at J, with 9 bases between. This CDR3 comprises 12 residues. The CDR3 sequence is CASSPPGYGYTF. The CDR3 DNA follows: TGTGCCAGTAGTCCACCGGGTTATGGCTACACCTTC.

The chain carries TRBV6-4 and TRBJ1-5, with TRBD1 as a possible D gene (5 bases). The CDR3 has 16 amino acids. Trimming left V 2 bases short and J 0 bases short, with 11 bases between. The germline V gene encodes CDR1 MRHNA and CDR2 SNTAGT. Here the CDR3 reads CASSDQRTPSNQPQHF. The CDR3 coding sequence is TGTGCCAGCAGTGACCAGAGGACACCTAGCAATCAGCCCCAGCATTTT.

The chain couples TRBV7-2 to TRBJ1-5; D call uncertain. This CDR3 region has 12 residues. Germline assignment: CDR1 SGHTA and CDR2 FQGNSA. V lost 8 bases, J lost 4 bases, and 9 bases lay in between. CDR3 nucleotides: TGTGCCAGCGGAGAGTTAAATCAGCCCCAGCATTTT. The encoded protein is CASGELNQPQHF. Full variable domain (rest looked up from reference TRBV7-2 and TRBJ1-5): GAGVSQSPSNKVTEKGKDVELRCDPISGHTALYWYRQSLGQGLEFLIYFQGNSAPDKSGLPSDRFSAERTGGSVSTLTIQRTQQEDSAVYLCASGELNQPQHFGDGTRLSIL.

This sequence joins TRBV9 and TRBJ2-3, with 10 bases fitting TRBD1. This CDR3 region has 13 residues. After removal of 3 bases from V and 5 bases from J, the junction contained 0 bases not matched to a gene. Per germline, CDR1 SGDLS and CDR2 YYNGEE. Here the CDR3 DNA reads TGTGCCAGCAGCGGGACAGGGGGAGATACGCAGTATTTT. The encoded protein is CASSGTGGDTQYF.

This chain links TRBV30 with TRBJ2-7, with 9 bases matching TRBD2. The CDR3 spans 15 residues. CDR1 and CDR2 from the germline V gene are GTSNPN and SVGIG (reference sequence). Trimming at V came to 3 bases and at J to 2 bases, leaving 8 bases not matched to a gene. In DNA, the CDR3 is TGTGCCTGGAGGGTTAGGTCTAGCGGGGCCTACGAGCAGTACTTC. The encoded protein is CAWRVRSSGAYEQYF. Filled out from reference TRBV30 and TRBJ2-7, the complete variable domain reads SQTIHQWPATLVQPVGSPLSLECTVEGTSNPNLYWYRQAAGRGLQLLFYSVGIGQISSEVPQNLSASRPQDRQFILSSKKLLLSDSGFYLCAWRVRSSGAYEQYFGPGTRLTVT.

The rearrangement uses TRBV9 and TRBJ1-6; 7 bases are a match to TRBD1. CDR3 size: 18 residues. With V trimmed by 0 bases and J by 0 bases, 6 bases remained unmatched. Germline CDR1 reads SGDLS; CDR2 reads YYNGEE. The CDR3 region has the DNA TGTGCCAGCAGCGTAGGACAGGGTATGAGCTCCTATAATTCACCCCTCCACTTT. Translation: CASSVGQGMSSYNSPLHF.

The chain is built from TRBV7-2 and TRBJ1-4; TRBD1 matches at 11 bases. V shed 4 bases and J 8 bases; nucleotides not matched to a gene: 3. CDR3 length equals 14 residues. Germline V CDR1 and CDR2: SGHTA, FQGNSA. CDR3 nucleotides: TGTGCCAGCAGCTGGGACAGGGGGGCCGAAAAACTGTTTTTT. As protein: CASSWDRGAEKLFF.

This chain links TRBV29-1 with TRBJ1-5; the match to TRBD1 covers 8 bases. Germline V CDR1 and CDR2: SQVTM, ANQGSEA. J was trimmed by 7 bases and V by 4 bases; bases with no gene match: 3. The CDR3 has 12 residues. CDR3 protein: CSVGYRGQPQHF. CDR3 in DNA: TGCAGCGTTGGATACAGGGGGCAGCCCCAGCATTTT.